The present TCR beta chain was sequenced within a study of T cell responses to AZD1222 COVID-19 vaccine. With regard to this clone: Its antigen is unknown.

V lost 0 bases to trimming and J lost 8 bases, with 16 bases between them. The CDR3 runs 15 residues. Germline values: CDR1 LNHDA, CDR2 SQIVND (reference sequence). Assay: immunoSEQ multiplex PCR; the TCRdb copy retains only in-frame clones and omits some. This sample has fewer than 200,000 clones; 90% to 95% occur once, and the top ten carry about 1.7%. Combined were second doses at about 4 or about 12 weeks. Notes on the study in general: Most donors were white British, females outnumbered males, and clonal diversity was possibly underestimated.

Specimen: peripheral blood, collected 28 days after the second AZD1222 dose. The rearrangement joins TRBV19 to TRBJ1-2; a weak D match, TRBD1 (5 bases). This TCR came from an adult who received the AZD1222 COVID-19 vaccine. The CDR3 nucleotides are TGTGCCAGTAGTATAGATTGGGCGGCAGGGAGCGGCTACACCTTC. Its protein product is CASSIDWAAGSGYTF.